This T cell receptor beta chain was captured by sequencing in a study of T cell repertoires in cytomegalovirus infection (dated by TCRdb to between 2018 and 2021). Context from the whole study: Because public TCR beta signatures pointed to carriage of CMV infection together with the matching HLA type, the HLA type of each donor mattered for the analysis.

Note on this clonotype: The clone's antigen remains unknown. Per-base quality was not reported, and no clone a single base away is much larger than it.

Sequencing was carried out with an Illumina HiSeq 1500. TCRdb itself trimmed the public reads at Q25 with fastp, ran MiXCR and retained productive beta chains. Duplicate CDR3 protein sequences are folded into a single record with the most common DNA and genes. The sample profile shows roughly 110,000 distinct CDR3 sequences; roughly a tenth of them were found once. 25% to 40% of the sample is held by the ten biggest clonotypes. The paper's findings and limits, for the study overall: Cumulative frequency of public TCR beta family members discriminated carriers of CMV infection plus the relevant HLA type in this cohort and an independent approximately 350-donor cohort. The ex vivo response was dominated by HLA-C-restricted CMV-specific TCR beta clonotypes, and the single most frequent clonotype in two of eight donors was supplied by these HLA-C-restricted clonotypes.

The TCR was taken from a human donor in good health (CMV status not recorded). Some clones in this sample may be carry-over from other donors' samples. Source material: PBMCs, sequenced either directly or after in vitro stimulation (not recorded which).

This receptor has the CDR3 CASSLEPYEQYF. Here is the DNA: TGTGCCAGCAGTTTAGAACCCTACGAGCAGTACTTC. Recombination joined TRBV12-3 or TRBV12-4 with TRBJ2-7; the D gene cannot be resolved reliably. The CDR3 starts with the cysteine, ends with the phenylalanine, and has 12 residues. Just CDR3 DNA is preserved here, 36 bases in frame from base 1. The junction carries 3 bases between V and J, which are trimmed by 1 base and 2 bases respectively.